This TCR beta chain was captured by sequencing in a study of cytomegalovirus exposure and HLA in healthy donors. The PCR contained 60 Vbeta and 13 Jbeta primers. Under the authors' procedure: Among the unique TCR beta chains that a later analysis counted, about 81 million in all, roughly 9.9 million were shared. Produced via immunoSEQ multiplex PCR; TCRdb's table is partial and in-frame only. V, J and clone size derive from that table, while D and trimming were established from the DNA sequence. The sample includes roughly 230,000 clones, just under 80% of them seen just once. The CDR3 loop spans 15 amino acids. Unmatched junction bases numbered 10, after V lost 2 bases and J lost 4 bases. The germline V gene has CDR1 GTSNPN and CDR2 SVGIG (reference sequence). Study-wide findings and caveats: Many donors carried some public TCRs, although rarity characterized most TCR sequences.

Concerning this clone: The antigen is undetermined.

This chain links TRBV30 with TRBJ2-7, with 8 bases identical to TRBD1. This sequence was found in a boy between 5 and 17 years old in good health and CMV-seronegative. The sequenced sample was PBMCs. In DNA form, the CDR3 reads TGTGCCTGGAGTCTAGGGCAGGGGGCCATTTACGAGCAGTACTTC. This sequence encodes CAWSLGQGAIYEQYF.